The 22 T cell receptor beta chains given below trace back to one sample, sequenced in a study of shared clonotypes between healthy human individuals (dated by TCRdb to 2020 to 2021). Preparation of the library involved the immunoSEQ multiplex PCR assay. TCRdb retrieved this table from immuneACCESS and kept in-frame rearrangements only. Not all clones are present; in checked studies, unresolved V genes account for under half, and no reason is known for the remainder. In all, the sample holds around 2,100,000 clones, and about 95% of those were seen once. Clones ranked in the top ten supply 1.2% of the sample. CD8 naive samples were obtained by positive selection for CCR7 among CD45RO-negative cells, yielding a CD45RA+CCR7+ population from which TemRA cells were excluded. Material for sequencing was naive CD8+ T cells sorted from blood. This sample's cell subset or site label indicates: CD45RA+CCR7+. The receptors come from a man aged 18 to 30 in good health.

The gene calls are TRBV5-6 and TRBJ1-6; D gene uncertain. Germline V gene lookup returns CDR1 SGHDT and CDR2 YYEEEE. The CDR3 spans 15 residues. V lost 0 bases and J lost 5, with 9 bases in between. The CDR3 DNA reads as TGTGCCAGCAGCTTGGCCCTGGGAGATAATTCACCCCTCCACTTT. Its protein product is CASSLALGDNSPLHF.

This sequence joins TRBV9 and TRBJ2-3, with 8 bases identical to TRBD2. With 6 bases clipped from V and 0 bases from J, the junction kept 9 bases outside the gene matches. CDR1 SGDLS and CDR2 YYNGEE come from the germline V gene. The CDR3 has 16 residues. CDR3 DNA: TGTGCCAGCAACCCCACTAGCGGAGCTAGCACAGATACGCAGTATTTT. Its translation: CASNPTSGASTDTQYF.

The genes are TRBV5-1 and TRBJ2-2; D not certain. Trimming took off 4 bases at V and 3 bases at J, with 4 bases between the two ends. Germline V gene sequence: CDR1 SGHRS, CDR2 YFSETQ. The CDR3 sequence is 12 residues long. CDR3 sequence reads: CASSPYTGELFF. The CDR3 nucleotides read TGCGCCAGCAGCCCTTACACCGGGGAGCTGTTTTTT. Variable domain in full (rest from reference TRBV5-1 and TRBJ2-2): KAGVTQTPRYLIKTRGQQVTLSCSPISGHRSVSWYQQTPGQGLQFLFEYFSETQRNKGNFPGRFSGRQFSNSRSEMNVSTLELGDSALYLCASSPYTGELFFGEGSRLTVL.

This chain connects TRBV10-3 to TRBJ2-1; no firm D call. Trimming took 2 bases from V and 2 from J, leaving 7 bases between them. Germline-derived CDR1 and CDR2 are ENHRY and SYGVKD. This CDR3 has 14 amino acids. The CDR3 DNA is TGTGCCATCAGTGAGGTGGGAACCTACAATGAGCAGTTCTTC. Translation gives CAISEVGTYNEQFF.

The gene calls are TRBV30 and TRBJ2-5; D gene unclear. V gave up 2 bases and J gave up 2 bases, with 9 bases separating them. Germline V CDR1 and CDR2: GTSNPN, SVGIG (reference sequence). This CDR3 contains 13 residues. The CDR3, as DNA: TGTGCCTGGAGTTCAGGATTTCAAGAGACCCAGTACTTC. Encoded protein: CAWSSGFQETQYF.

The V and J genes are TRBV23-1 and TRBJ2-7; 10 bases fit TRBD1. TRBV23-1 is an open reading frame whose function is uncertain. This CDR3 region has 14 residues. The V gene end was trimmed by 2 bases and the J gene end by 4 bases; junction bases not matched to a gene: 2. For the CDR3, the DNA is TGCGCCAGCAGTCAAGGACAGGGGGTATACGAGCAGTACTTC. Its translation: CASSQGQGVYEQYF.

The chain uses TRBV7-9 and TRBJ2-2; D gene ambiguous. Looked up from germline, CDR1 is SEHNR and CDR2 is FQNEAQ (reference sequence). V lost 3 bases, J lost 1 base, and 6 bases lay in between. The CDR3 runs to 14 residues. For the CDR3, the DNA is TGTGCCAGCAGCTTTAGTTTGAACACCGGGGAGCTGTTTTTT. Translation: CASSFSLNTGELFF.

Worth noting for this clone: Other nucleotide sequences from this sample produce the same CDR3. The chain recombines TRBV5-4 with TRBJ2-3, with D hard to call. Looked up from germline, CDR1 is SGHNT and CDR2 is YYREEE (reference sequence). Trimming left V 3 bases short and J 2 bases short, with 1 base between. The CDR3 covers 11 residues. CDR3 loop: CASSSTDTQYF. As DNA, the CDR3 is TGTGCCAGCAGCTCCACAGATACGCAGTATTTT. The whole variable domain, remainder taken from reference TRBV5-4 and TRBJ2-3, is ETGVTQSPTHLIKTRGQQVTLRCSSQSGHNTVSWYQQALGQGPQFIFQYYREEENGRGNFPPRFSGLQFPNYSSELNVNALELDDSALYLCASSSTDTQYFGPGTRLTVL.

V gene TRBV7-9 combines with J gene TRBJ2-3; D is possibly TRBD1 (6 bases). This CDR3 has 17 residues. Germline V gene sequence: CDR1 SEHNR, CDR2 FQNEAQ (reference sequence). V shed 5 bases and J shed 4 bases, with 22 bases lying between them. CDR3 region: CASSGGGEGVRADTQYF. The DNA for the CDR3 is TGTGCCAGCAGCGGGGGCGGAGAGGGAGTGAGGGCAGATACGCAGTATTTT.

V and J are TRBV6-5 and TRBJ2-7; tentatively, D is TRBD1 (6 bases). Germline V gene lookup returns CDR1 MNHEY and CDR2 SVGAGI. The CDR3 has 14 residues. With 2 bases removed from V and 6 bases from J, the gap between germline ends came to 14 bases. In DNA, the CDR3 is TGTGCCAGCAGTTACAGCCAGGGGTCTGTCGAGCAGTACTTC. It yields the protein CASSYSQGSVEQYF.

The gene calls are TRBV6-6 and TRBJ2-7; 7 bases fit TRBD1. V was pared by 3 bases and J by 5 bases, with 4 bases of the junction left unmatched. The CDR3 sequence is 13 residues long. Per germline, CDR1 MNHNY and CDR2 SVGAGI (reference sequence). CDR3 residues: CASSYRGGDEQYF. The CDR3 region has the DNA TGTGCCAGCAGTTATCGAGGGGGCGACGAGCAGTACTTC.

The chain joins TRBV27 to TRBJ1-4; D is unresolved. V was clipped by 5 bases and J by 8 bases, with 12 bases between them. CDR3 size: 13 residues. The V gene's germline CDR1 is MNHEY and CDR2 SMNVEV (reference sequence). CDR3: CASSQERGEKLFF. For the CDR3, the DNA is TGTGCCAGCAGTCAGGAGCGCGGGGAAAAACTGTTTTTT.

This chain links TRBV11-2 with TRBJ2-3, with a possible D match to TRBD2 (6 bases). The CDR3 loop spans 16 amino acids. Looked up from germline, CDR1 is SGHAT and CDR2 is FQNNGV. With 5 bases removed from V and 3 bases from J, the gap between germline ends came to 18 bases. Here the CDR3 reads CASSQPGQGGTDTQYF. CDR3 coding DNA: TGTGCCAGCAGCCAGCCTGGGCAGGGAGGAACAGATACGCAGTATTTT.

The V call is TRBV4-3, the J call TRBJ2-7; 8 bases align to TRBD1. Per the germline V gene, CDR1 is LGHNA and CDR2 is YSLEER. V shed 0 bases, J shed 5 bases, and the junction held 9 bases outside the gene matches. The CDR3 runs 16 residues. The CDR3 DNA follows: TGCGCCAGCAGCCAAGATCTTGGGACAGGTCTCGACGAGCAGTACTTC. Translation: CASSQDLGTGLDEQYF.

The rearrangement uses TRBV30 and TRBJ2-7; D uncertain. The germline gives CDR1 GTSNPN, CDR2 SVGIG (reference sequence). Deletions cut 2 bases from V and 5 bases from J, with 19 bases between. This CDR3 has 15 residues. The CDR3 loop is CAWSPTPAFPHEQYF. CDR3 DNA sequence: TGTGCCTGGAGTCCCACGCCAGCTTTTCCCCACGAGCAGTACTTC.

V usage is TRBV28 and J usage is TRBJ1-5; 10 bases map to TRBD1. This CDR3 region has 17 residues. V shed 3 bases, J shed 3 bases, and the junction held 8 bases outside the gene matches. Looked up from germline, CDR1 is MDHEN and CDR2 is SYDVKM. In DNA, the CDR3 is TGTGCCAGCAGTTTCGGACAGGGGGAGAATTACAATCAGCCCCAGCATTTT. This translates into CASSFGQGENYNQPQHF. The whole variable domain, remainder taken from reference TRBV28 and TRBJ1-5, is DVKVTQSSRYLVKRTGEKVFLECVQDMDHENMFWYRQDPGLGLRLIYFSYDVKMKEKGDIPEGYSVSREKKERFSLILESASTNQTSMYLCASSFGQGENYNQPQHFGDGTRLSIL.

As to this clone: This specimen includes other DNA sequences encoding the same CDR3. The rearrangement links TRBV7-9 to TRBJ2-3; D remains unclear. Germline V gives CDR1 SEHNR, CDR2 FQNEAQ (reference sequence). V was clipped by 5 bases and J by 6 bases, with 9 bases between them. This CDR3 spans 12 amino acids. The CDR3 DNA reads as TGTGCCAGCAGCCCTCTAGGGGATACGCAGTATTTT. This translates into CASSPLGDTQYF.

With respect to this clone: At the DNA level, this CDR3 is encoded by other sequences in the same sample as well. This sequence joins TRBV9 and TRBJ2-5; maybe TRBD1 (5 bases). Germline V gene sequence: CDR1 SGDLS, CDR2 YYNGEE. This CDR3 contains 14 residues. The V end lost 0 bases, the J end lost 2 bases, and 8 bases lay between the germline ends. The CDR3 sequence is CASSVEGAQETQYF. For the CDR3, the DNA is TGTGCCAGCAGCGTAGAAGGGGCGCAAGAGACCCAGTACTTC.

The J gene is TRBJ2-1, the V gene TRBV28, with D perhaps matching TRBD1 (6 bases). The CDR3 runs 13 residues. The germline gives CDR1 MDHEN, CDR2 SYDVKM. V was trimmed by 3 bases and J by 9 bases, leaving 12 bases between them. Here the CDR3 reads CASSLGQGSEQFF. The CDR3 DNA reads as TGTGCCAGCAGTTTGGGGCAGGGGAGTGAGCAGTTCTTC.

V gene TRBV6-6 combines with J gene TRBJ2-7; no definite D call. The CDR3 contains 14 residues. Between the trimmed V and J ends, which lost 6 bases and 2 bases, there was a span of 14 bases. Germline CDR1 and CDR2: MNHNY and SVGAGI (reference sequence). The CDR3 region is CASRELGPTYEQYF. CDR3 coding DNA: TGTGCCAGCAGGGAATTGGGTCCTACCTACGAGCAGTACTTC.

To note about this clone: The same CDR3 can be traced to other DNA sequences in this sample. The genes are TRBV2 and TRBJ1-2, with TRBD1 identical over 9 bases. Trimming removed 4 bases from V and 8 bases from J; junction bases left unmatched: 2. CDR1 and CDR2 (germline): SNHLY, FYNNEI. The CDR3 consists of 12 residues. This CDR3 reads CASSGTGGGYTF. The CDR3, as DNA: TGTGCCAGCAGTGGAACAGGGGGCGGCTACACCTTC.

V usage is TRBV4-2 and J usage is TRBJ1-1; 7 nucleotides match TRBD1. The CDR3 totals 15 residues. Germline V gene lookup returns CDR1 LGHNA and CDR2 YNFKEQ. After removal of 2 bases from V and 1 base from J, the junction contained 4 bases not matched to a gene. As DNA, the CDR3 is TGTGCCAGCAGCCAACCCGGGACAGCGAACACTGAAGCTTTCTTT. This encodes CASSQPGTANTEAFF.